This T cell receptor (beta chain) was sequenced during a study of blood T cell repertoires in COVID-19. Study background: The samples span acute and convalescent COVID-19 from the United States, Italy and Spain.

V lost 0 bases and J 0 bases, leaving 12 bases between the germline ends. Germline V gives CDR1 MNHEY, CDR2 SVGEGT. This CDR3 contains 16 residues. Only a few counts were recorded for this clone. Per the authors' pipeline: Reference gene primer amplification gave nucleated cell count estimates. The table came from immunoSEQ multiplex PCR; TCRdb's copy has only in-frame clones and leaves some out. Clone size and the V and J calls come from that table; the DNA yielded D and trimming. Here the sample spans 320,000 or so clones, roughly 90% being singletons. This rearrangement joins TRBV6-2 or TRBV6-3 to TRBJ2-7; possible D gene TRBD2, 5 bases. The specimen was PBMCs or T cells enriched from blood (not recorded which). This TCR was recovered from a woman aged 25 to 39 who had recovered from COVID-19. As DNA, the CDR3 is TGTGCCAGCAGTTACTCAGCAGGAGCGGCCTCCTACGAGCAGTACTTC. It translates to CASSYSAGAASYEQYF.